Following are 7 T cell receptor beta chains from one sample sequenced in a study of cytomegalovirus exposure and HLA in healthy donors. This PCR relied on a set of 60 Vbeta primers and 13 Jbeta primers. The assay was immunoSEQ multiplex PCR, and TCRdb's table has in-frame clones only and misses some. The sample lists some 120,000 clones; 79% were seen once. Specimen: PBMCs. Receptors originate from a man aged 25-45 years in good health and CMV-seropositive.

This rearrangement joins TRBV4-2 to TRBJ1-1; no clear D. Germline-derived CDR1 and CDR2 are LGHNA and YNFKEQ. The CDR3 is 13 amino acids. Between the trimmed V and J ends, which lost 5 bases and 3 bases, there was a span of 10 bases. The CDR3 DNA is TGTGCCAGCAGCGAGTCTATTGACACTGAAGCTTTCTTT. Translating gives CASSESIDTEAFF.

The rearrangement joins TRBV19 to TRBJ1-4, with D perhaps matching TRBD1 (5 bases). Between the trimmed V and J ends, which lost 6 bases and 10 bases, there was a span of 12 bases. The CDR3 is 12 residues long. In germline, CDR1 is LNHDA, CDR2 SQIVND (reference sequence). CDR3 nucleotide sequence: TGTGCCAGTAGGACAGCGTACGGAAAACTGTTTTTT. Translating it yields CASRTAYGKLFF. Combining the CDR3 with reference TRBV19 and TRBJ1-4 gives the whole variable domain DGGITQSPKYLFRKEGQNVTLSCEQNLNHDAMYWYRQDPGQGLRLIYYSQIVNDFQKGDIAEGYSVSREKKESFPLTVTSAQKNPTAFYLCASRTAYGKLFFGSGTQLSVL.

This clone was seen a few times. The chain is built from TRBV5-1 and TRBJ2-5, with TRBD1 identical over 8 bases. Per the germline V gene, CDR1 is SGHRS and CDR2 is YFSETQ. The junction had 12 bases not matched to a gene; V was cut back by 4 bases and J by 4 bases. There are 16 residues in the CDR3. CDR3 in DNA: TGCGCCAGCAGCAAGACAGGGGATTATTACGGAGAGACCCAGTACTTC. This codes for CASSKTGDYYGETQYF.

The CDR3 is CASSLEQGGQETQYF. Written as DNA, the CDR3 is TGTGCCAGCAGCTTAGAACAGGGAGGGCAAGAGACCCAGTACTTC. The V call is TRBV11-3, the J call TRBJ2-5, with D perhaps matching TRBD2 (7 bases). The CDR3 is made up of 15 amino acids. Per germline, CDR1 SGHNT and CDR2 YENEEA. V gave up 0 bases and J gave up 2 bases, with 10 bases separating them.

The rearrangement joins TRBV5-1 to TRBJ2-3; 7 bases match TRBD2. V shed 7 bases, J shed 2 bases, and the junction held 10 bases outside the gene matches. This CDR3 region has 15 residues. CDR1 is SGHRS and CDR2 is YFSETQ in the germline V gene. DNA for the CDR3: TGCGCCAGCCAAGAGGCGGGACTATTCACAGATACGCAGTATTTT. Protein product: CASQEAGLFTDTQYF.

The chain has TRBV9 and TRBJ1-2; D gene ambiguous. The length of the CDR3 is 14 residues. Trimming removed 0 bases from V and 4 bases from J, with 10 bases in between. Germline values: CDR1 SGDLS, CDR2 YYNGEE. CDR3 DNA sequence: TGTGCCAGCAGCGTAGGGGGAGACCTCTATGGCTACACCTTC. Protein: CASSVGGDLYGYTF. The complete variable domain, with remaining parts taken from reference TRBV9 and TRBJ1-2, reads DSGVTQTPKHLITATGQRVTLRCSPRSGDLSVYWYQQSLDQGLQFLIQYYNGEERAKGNILERFSAQQFPDLHSELNLSSLELGDSALYFCASSVGGDLYGYTFGSGTRLTVV.

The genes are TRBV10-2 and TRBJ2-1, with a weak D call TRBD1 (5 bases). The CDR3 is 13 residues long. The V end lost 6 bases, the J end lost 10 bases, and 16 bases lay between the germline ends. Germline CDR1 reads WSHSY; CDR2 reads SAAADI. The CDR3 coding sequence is TGCGCCAGCAGGGACATAGGGCAGGAGGAGCAGTTCTTC. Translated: CASRDIGQEEQFF.